This TCR beta chain was captured in a study of shared T cell receptors in the human thymus. This table comes from immunoSEQ multiplex PCR, and its TCRdb copy is limited to in-frame clones, with some not included. The sample lists 720,000 or so clones; approximately 85% were seen once. This clone has just one count. Other DNA sequences in the sample encode the same CDR3. CDR1 and CDR2 from the germline V gene are SGHRS and YFSETQ. Trimming took 1 base from V and 3 from J, leaving 8 bases between them. The CDR3 loop spans 13 amino acids. The same sample was also used in a study of human thymus T cells. That source reports: Immunologically healthy infants in Finland undergoing congenital heart defect surgery were the donors. Surgeons resected thymus tissue during corrective heart surgery. Gene usage for V and J segments appeared biased in thymic and blood repertoires. Related research described strongly overlapping thymic repertoires in unrelated people.

The gene calls are TRBV5-1 and TRBJ2-7; TRBD1 might be the D (6 bases). The sequence was collected from a girl in the first two years of life with a congenital heart defect. Sequences were obtained from thymocytes. The CDR3 reads CASSLQGSYEQYF. CDR3 sequence (DNA): TGCGCCAGCAGCTTGCAGGGGAGCTACGAGCAGTACTTC.